This entry describes one TCR beta chain. The antigen is undetermined. These data are taken from a study of OX40 agonist ivuxolimab in advanced cancers. Study at large: Prior anti-PD-1, anti-PD-L1 or anti-CTLA-4 therapy did not bar entry, and more than 35% had some. Findings and limits, study-wide: Also showing low normalized T-cell clonal expansion were some of the nonresponders.

Measured with immunoSEQ multiplex PCR; TCRdb has only the in-frame clones, and not every one. The sample yields about 60,000 clones, about nine tenths seen once. V was clipped by 4 bases and J by 1 base, with 17 bases between them. The CDR3 spans 15 residues. Germline CDR1 is SQVTM and CDR2 is ANQGSEA. The receptor's source is an adult with an advanced solid tumor such as melanoma, head and neck, liver or kidney cancer. The chain joins TRBV29-1 to TRBJ2-7, with no clear D. Specimen: CD4+ or CD8+ T cells sorted from blood, collected in a trial of the OX40 agonist ivuxolimab. The CDR3 spells CSVAVLTEMSYEQYF. The CDR3 nucleotides are TGCAGCGTTGCCGTCTTAACAGAGATGTCCTACGAGCAGTACTTC.